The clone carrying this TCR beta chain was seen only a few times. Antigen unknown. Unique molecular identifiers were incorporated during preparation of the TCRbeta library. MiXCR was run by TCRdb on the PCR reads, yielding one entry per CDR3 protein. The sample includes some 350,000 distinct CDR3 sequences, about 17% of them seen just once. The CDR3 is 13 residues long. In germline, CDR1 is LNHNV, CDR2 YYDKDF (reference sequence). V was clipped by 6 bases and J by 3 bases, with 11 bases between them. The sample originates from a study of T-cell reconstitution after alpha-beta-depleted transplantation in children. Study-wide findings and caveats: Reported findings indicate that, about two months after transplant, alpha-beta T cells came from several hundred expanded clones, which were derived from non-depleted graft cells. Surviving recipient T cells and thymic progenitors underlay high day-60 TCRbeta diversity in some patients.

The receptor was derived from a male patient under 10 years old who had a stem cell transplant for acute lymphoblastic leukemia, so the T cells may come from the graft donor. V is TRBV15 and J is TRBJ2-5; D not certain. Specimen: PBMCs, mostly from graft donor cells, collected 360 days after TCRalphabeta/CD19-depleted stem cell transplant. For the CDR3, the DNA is TGTGCCACCAGGGATTCCTCGGAAGAGACCCAGTACTTC. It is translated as CATRDSSEETQYF. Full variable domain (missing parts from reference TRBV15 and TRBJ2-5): DAMVIQNPRYQVTQFGKPVTLSCSQTLNHNVMYWYQQKSSQAPKLLFHYYDKDFNNEADTPDNFQSRRPNTSFCFLDIRSPGLGDTAMYLCATRDSSEETQYFGPGTRLLVL.